Listed here are 31 T cell receptor beta chains from one sample, sequenced in a study of T cell responses to AZD1222 COVID-19 vaccine. Only in-frame clones appear in the TCRdb table, and some are missing; sequencing was by immunoSEQ multiplex PCR. The sample lists around 140,000 clones; 86% were seen once. Sequencing used peripheral blood, obtained 28 days after the second AZD1222 dose. The receptors were gathered from an adult who received the AZD1222 COVID-19 vaccine.

This chain joins TRBV11-1 and TRBJ1-2; a possible D gene is TRBD1 (6 bases). V was clipped by 1 base and J by 1 base, with 10 bases between them. This CDR3 is 15 amino acids long. The V gene's germline CDR1 is SGHAT and CDR2 FQDESV (reference sequence). CDR3 nucleotide sequence: TGTGCCAGCAGCTTAGTGGAGGGGGGTAACTATGGCTACACCTTC. Translation: CASSLVEGGNYGYTF.

This rearrangement joins TRBV5-4 to TRBJ2-7; D might be TRBD1 or TRBD2, each matching 5 bases. This CDR3 is built from 15 residues. Germline CDR1 and CDR2: SGHNT and YYREEE (reference sequence). V was cut by 0 bases and J by 1 base, with 11 bases left in between. The CDR3 reads CASSLGGTASYEQYF. Written as DNA, the CDR3 is TGTGCCAGCAGCTTGGGAGGGACGGCTTCCTACGAGCAGTACTTC.

This rearrangement joins TRBV24-1 to TRBJ2-5; 8 positions match TRBD2. The V gene's germline CDR1 is KGHDR and CDR2 SFDVKD. The CDR3 contains 15 residues. Unmatched junction bases numbered 5, after V lost 5 bases and J lost 1 base. The CDR3 sequence: CATSALSGAQETQYF. CDR3 nucleotides: TGTGCCACCAGTGCCCTTAGCGGGGCCCAAGAGACCCAGTACTTC.

V usage is TRBV28 and J usage is TRBJ1-2, with D hard to call. Germline CDR1 is MDHEN and CDR2 is SYDVKM. The length of the CDR3 is 14 residues. Deletions cut 3 bases from V and 3 bases from J, with 11 bases between. The CDR3 loop reads CASSFKGFYYGYTF. CDR3 bases: TGTGCCAGCAGTTTCAAGGGTTTTTACTATGGCTACACCTTC.

The chain links TRBV6-2 or TRBV6-3 to TRBJ2-1, with 10 bases lining up with TRBD2. Losses at the gene ends were 5 bases for V and 7 bases for J; bases not matched to a gene: 8. The CDR3 runs to 15 residues. The V gene's germline CDR1 is MNHEY and CDR2 SVGEGT. CDR3 loop: CASSLAGAIGNEQFF. In nucleotides, the CDR3 is TGTGCCAGCAGTCTAGCGGGGGCCATAGGGAATGAGCAGTTCTTC.

This clone was detected once. V usage is TRBV18 and J usage is TRBJ1-2; weak D call: TRBD1 (5 bases). This CDR3 is 15 amino acids long. The ends were cut back, 1 base at V and 4 bases at J, with 13 bases in the middle. Germline lookup yields CDR1 KGHSH and CDR2 LQKENI. CDR3 nucleotides: TGTGCCAGCTCACCACTGACAGAACCGGGCTATGGCTACACCTTC. This sequence encodes CASSPLTEPGYGYTF.

This sequence joins TRBV5-1 and TRBJ2-7; 8 bases fit TRBD1. The germline V gene has CDR1 SGHRS and CDR2 YFSETQ. With 4 bases clipped from V and 0 bases from J, the junction kept 9 bases outside the gene matches. This CDR3 is 16 amino acids long. This CDR3 reads CASSTEGQGSSYEQYF. CDR3 in DNA: TGCGCCAGCAGCACTGAAGGACAGGGTAGCTCCTACGAGCAGTACTTC. Looking up the rest from reference TRBV5-1 and TRBJ2-7 gives the full variable domain: KAGVTQTPRYLIKTRGQQVTLSCSPISGHRSVSWYQQTPGQGLQFLFEYFSETQRNKGNFPGRFSGRQFSNSRSEMNVSTLELGDSALYLCASSTEGQGSSYEQYFGPGTRLTVT.

The chain joins TRBV10-2 to TRBJ2-5; D remains ambiguous. CDR3 size: 12 residues. Trimming took 5 bases from V and 5 from J, leaving 9 bases between them. Germline CDR1 and CDR2: WSHSY and SAAADI. The CDR3 region has the DNA TGCGCCAGCAGTATAGTACTGGAGACCCAGTACTTC. Its protein product is CASSIVLETQYF.

This clone occurred a few times. V usage is TRBV5-1 and J usage is TRBJ2-6; D is unclear. Germline V gene sequence: CDR1 SGHRS, CDR2 YFSETQ. There are 16 residues in the CDR3. Trimming stripped 0 bases from V and 0 bases from J, with 7 bases between. The CDR3 spells CASSLAGRSGANVLTF. In DNA form, the CDR3 reads TGCGCCAGCAGCTTGGCCGGGCGCTCTGGGGCCAACGTCCTGACTTTC.

The gene calls are TRBV12-3 or TRBV12-4 and TRBJ1-5; 8 bases agree with TRBD1. Unmatched junction bases numbered 2, after V lost 7 bases and J lost 3 bases. The CDR3 spans 13 residues. CDR3 in amino acids: CASMTGDNQPQHF. The CDR3 DNA sequence: TGTGCCAGCATGACAGGGGACAATCAGCCCCAGCATTTT.

On this clone itself: One end of the junction fails to match germline, which may point to a read error. Other DNA sequences within the sample encode an identical CDR3. J is TRBJ2-2 and V is TRBV30; D may be TRBD2 (5 bases). Germline values: CDR1 GTSNPN, CDR2 SVGIG (reference sequence). The CDR3 spans 12 residues. The CDR3 coding sequence is TGTGCCTGGAGCTCGGGGATCGGGGAGTTGTTTTTT. It codes for CAWSSGIGELFF. The variable domain in full, with the rest retrieved from reference TRBV30 and TRBJ2-2, is SQTIHQWPATLVQPVGSPLSLECTVEGTSNPNLYWYRQAAGRGLQLLFYSVGIGQISSEVPQNLSASRPQDRQFILSSKKLLLSDSGFYLCAWSSGIGELFFGEGSRLTVL.

The table lists this clone with a count of one. The V and J genes are TRBV30 and TRBJ2-7; 7 positions match TRBD1. Germline loops: CDR1 GTSNPN, CDR2 SVGIG (reference sequence). V was clipped by 3 bases and J by 3 bases; unmatched bases: 8. The CDR3 is made up of 14 amino acids. The chain's CDR3 is CAWSTLTGNYEQYF. In DNA form, the CDR3 reads TGTGCCTGGAGCACGTTGACAGGGAACTACGAGCAGTACTTC.

The rearrangement joins TRBV13 to TRBJ2-7, with a weak D call TRBD1 (6 bases). Deletions cut 5 bases from V and 4 bases from J, with 9 bases between. The CDR3 is made up of 12 amino acids. Germline V gene lookup returns CDR1 PRHDT and CDR2 FYEKMQ (reference sequence). The CDR3 region has the DNA TGTGCCAGCAGCCGGGACACTTACGAGCAGTACTTC. As protein: CASSRDTYEQYF.

The chain's CDR3 is CASSGHSGNTIYF. Here the CDR3 DNA reads TGCGCCAGCAGCGGGCACTCTGGAAACACCATATATTTT. This sequence joins TRBV5-1 and TRBJ1-3, with no clear D. CDR1 and CDR2 (germline): SGHRS, YFSETQ. CDR3 size: 13 residues. V dropped 4 bases and J dropped 0 bases, with 5 bases sitting between them.

The J gene is TRBJ1-5, the V gene TRBV28, with a possible D match to TRBD1 (6 bases). Germline values: CDR1 MDHEN, CDR2 SYDVKM. CDR3 length: 14 residues. Trimming removed 7 bases from V and 3 bases from J, with 13 bases in between. CDR3 in DNA: TGTGCCAGCACGGACCGGGACACCAATCAGCCCCAGCATTTT. This codes for CASTDRDTNQPQHF.

The chain couples TRBV28 to TRBJ2-3; D remains ambiguous. Between the trimmed V and J ends, which lost 7 bases and 4 bases, there was a span of 15 bases. The CDR3 has 14 residues. The germline V gene has CDR1 MDHEN and CDR2 SYDVKM. The CDR3 sequence is CASKTWNEADTQYF. CDR3 nucleotides: TGTGCCAGCAAAACATGGAACGAGGCAGATACGCAGTATTTT.

The CDR3 region is CASSLGGTLYNEQFF. The CDR3 region has the DNA TGCGCCAGCAGCTTGGGGGGGACTCTCTACAATGAGCAGTTCTTC. The chain recombines TRBV5-1 with TRBJ2-1; D may be TRBD2 (6 bases). The V gene lost 0 bases and the J gene lost 3 bases, with 10 bases spanning the gap. The CDR3 has 15 amino acids. Per germline, CDR1 SGHRS and CDR2 YFSETQ.

The chain links TRBV3-1 (or the pseudogene TRBV3-2) to TRBJ1-2; 8 bases map to TRBD1. The germline gives CDR1 LGHDT, CDR2 YNNKEL (reference sequence). Trimming at V came to 4 bases and at J to 7 bases, leaving 8 bases not matched to a gene. The length of the CDR3 is 14 residues. In nucleotides, the CDR3 is TGTGCCAGCAGCCTAGGACAGGGACGGGCTGGCTACACCTTC. Translation: CASSLGQGRAGYTF.

The genes are TRBV13 and TRBJ1-1, with D possibly TRBD1 on 5 matching bases. V lost 5 bases, J lost 1 base, and 8 bases lay in between. The V gene's germline CDR1 is PRHDT and CDR2 FYEKMQ (reference sequence). The CDR3 is 13 amino acids. For the CDR3, the DNA is TGTGCCAGCAGCCTCACAGGGAACACTGAAGCTTTCTTT. It codes for CASSLTGNTEAFF.

This chain uses TRBV11-2 with TRBJ2-7; possible D gene TRBD2, 5 bases. The germline V and J ends were trimmed by 1 base and 6 bases, with 7 bases remaining between them. Germline V gives CDR1 SGHAT, CDR2 FQNNGV. The CDR3 spans 12 residues. The CDR3 DNA reads TGTGCCAGCAGCTTAGTAGGGAGCGAGCAGTACTTC. Its translation: CASSLVGSEQYF.

The chain couples TRBV7-9 to TRBJ1-3; the D gene is possibly TRBD1 (6 bases). CDR3 size: 15 residues. V was cut by 10 bases and J by 0 bases, with 16 bases left in between. Germline V gene lookup returns CDR1 SEHNR and CDR2 FQNEAQ (reference sequence). CDR3 in amino acids: CATLSQGSSGNTIYF. The CDR3 DNA reads as TGTGCCACCTTATCACAGGGAAGCTCTGGAAACACCATATATTTT.

V gene TRBV11-2 combines with J gene TRBJ1-4; no clear D. Deletions cut 8 bases from V and 8 bases from J, with 12 bases between. This CDR3 comprises 12 residues. Germline V gene lookup returns CDR1 SGHAT and CDR2 FQNNGV. Here the CDR3 reads CASGEAGEKLFF. CDR3 in DNA: TGTGCCAGCGGCGAGGCCGGGGAAAAACTGTTTTTT.

The CDR3 loop reads CASTRGTALYGYTF. DNA of the CDR3: TGTGCCAGCACCCGGGGGACAGCTCTTTATGGCTACACCTTC. This rearrangement joins TRBV7-8 to TRBJ1-2, with 7 nucleotides matching TRBD1. With 7 bases clipped from V and 5 bases from J, the junction kept 10 bases outside the gene matches. This CDR3 spans 14 amino acids. In germline, CDR1 is SGHVS, CDR2 FQNEAQ.

This clone was counted a single time. The V gene is TRBV19, the J gene TRBJ2-7, with TRBD1 identical over 11 bases. V lost 3 bases, J lost 3 bases, and 4 bases stayed unmatched. Looked up from germline, CDR1 is LNHDA and CDR2 is SQIVND (reference sequence). This CDR3 comprises 15 residues. CDR3 sequence reads: CASSIGQGAIYEQYF. Here the CDR3 DNA reads TGTGCCAGTAGTATTGGACAGGGGGCCATCTACGAGCAGTACTTC.

This chain uses TRBV10-3 with TRBJ1-4; 8 bases map to TRBD1. V trimming: 3 bases; J trimming: 5 bases; junction bases outside the gene matches: 8. Looked up from germline, CDR1 is ENHRY and CDR2 is SYGVKD. CDR3 size: 16 residues. The CDR3 protein is CAISDPTGEGNEKLFF. The CDR3 DNA reads TGTGCCATCAGTGACCCGACAGGGGAAGGAAATGAAAAACTGTTTTTT.

The chain combines TRBV19 with TRBJ1-6, with 7 bases matching TRBD1. The CDR3 contains 16 residues. Germline V CDR1 and CDR2: LNHDA, SQIVND (reference sequence). J lost 0 bases, V lost 9 bases, and 8 bases had no gene match. The CDR3 DNA follows: TGTGCCAGCGATAGACAGGGAGGCTCCTATAATTCACCCCTCCACTTT. Translated, it gives CASDRQGGSYNSPLHF.

The rearrangement uses TRBV28 and TRBJ1-4; D is unclear. V dropped 7 bases and J dropped 0 bases, with 9 bases sitting between them. Germline V lookup: CDR1 MDHEN, CDR2 SYDVKM. The length of the CDR3 is 14 residues. The CDR3, as DNA: TGTGCCAGCAAAAGGCCAGCAACTAATGAAAAACTGTTTTTT. It specifies CASKRPATNEKLFF.

V is TRBV24-1 and J is TRBJ1-1; 8 positions agree with TRBD1. V trimming: 7 bases; J trimming: 4 bases; junction bases outside the gene matches: 7. CDR1 and CDR2 from the germline V gene are KGHDR and SFDVKD. This CDR3 is built from 14 residues. CDR3 sequence: CATSPGGSFTEAFF. The CDR3 nucleotides are TGTGCCACCAGCCCAGGGGGCAGTTTCACTGAAGCTTTCTTT.

The gene calls are TRBV6-5 and TRBJ2-2; 7 bases line up with TRBD1. V shed 6 bases and J 4 bases; nucleotides not matched to a gene: 5. The CDR3 spans 14 residues. CDR1 and CDR2 from the germline V gene are MNHEY and SVGAGI. The CDR3 loop reads CASRLPGGTGELFF. The CDR3 DNA is TGTGCCAGCAGATTGCCAGGGGGCACCGGGGAGCTGTTTTTT.

The chain combines TRBV4-1 with TRBJ2-7, with D tentatively TRBD1 or TRBD2 (6 bases each). This CDR3 contains 15 residues. The V end was cut by 2 bases, the J end by 3 bases, with 14 bases between. Germline V CDR1 and CDR2: MGHRA, YSYEKL. The CDR3 region is CASSQLVGGGYEQYF. Here the CDR3 DNA reads TGCGCCAGCAGCCAACTAGTAGGGGGAGGCTACGAGCAGTACTTC.

The chain uses TRBV5-1 and TRBJ1-3; D gene ambiguous. V lost 0 bases and J lost 2, with 12 bases in between. This CDR3 has 16 residues. In germline, CDR1 is SGHRS, CDR2 YFSETQ. CDR3 nucleotides: TGCGCCAGCAGCTTGGTCGGCGGATCCCCTGGAAACACCATATATTTT. This translates into CASSLVGGSPGNTIYF. Based on the CDR3 plus reference TRBV5-1 and TRBJ1-3, the full variable domain is KAGVTQTPRYLIKTRGQQVTLSCSPISGHRSVSWYQQTPGQGLQFLFEYFSETQRNKGNFPGRFSGRQFSNSRSEMNVSTLELGDSALYLCASSLVGGSPGNTIYFGEGSWLTVV.